One and the same sample provided the 23 T cell receptor beta chains below, sequenced in a study of tumor-infiltrating lymphocytes in primary liver carcinoma. They got blood RNA out of unsorted whole blood and also pulled out germline DNA. With a constant-region primer, TCR beta cDNA was made from 450 to 500 ng of total RNA. Libraries of TCR beta came from three nested multiplex PCR rounds with slightly modified ARM-PCR. Each of the first two PCR rounds ran approximately 10 cycles with TRBV1-TRBV30 forward and C-beta reverse primers. From the multiplex PCR reads, TCRdb called clonotypes with MiXCR, one entry per CDR3 protein. The data hold 300,000 to 350,000 distinct CDR3 sequences, with nearly 60% observed a single time. Sequenced: peripheral blood. These receptors came from a woman in her 30s with primary liver carcinoma and hepatitis B virus infection.

The CDR3, as DNA: TGTGACGCCCGGGGACAGGGGGCAACACACCGGGATTCACCCCTCCACTTT. Translating gives CDARGQGATHRDSPLHF. J is TRBJ1-6 and V is TRBV30; 12 nucleotides line up with TRBD1. This CDR3 is built from 17 residues. Germline CDR1 is GTSNPN and CDR2 is SVGIG (reference sequence).

Concerning this clonotype: This may be a read error: a much more frequent sequence differs by one nucleotide. The chain links TRBV12-3 or TRBV12-4 to TRBJ2-7; 12 bases fit TRBD1. The ends lost 7 bases at V and 2 bases at J; junction bases unmatched: 15. This CDR3 is built from 18 residues. CDR3 in DNA: TGTGCCAGCACTTCCGGGACAGGGGGCTCCGGGAGTGCCTACGAGCAGTACTTC. Protein: CASTSGTGGSGSAYEQYF.

Worth noting for this clonotype: The CDR3 carries no conserved terminal phenylalanine or tryptophan, so it likely arises from a read error. The genes are TRBV6-5 and TRBJ1-1; 7 bases fit TRBD1. Germline lookup yields CDR1 MNHEY and CDR2 SVGAGI. The CDR3 covers 14 residues. Trimming at V came to 6 bases and at J to 6 bases, leaving 10 bases not matched to a gene. The CDR3 coding sequence is TGTGCCAGCAGCCGACCGGGACAGTTATCTGAAGCTTTCATT. Amino acids: CASSRPGQLSEAFI.

V gene TRBV7-9 combines with J gene TRBJ2-7; either TRBD1 or TRBD2 may supply D (5 bases each). V was pared by 3 bases and J by 0 bases, with 21 bases between. The CDR3 has 18 residues. Germline V gene lookup returns CDR1 SEHNR and CDR2 FQNEAQ (reference sequence). CDR3 sequence reads: CASSLSGSWGMGSYEQYF. The CDR3 DNA reads TGTGCCAGCAGCTTGTCTGGGTCCTGGGGGATGGGCTCCTACGAGCAGTACTTC.

About this clonotype: Sequence at one end of the junction differs from germline and may be a read error. The CDR3 here is CVSRPFTGELFF. CDR3 coding DNA: TGTGTCAGCCGGCCGTTCACCGGGGAGCTGTTTTTT. The J gene is TRBJ2-2, the V gene TRBV12-3 or TRBV12-4; D is undetermined. The CDR3 is 12 residues long.

Many counts were recorded for this clonotype. This chain joins TRBV28 and TRBJ2-5; D might be TRBD1 (6 bases). Germline V gene data show CDR1 as MDHEN and CDR2 as SYDVKM. The CDR3 contains 15 residues. Trimming stripped 2 bases from V and 1 base from J, with 11 bases between. CDR3 coding DNA: TGTGCCAGCAGTTTACTAAACAGGGCCCAAGAGACCCAGTACTTC. This translates into CASSLLNRAQETQYF.

The chain joins TRBV24-1 to TRBJ2-3, with 7 bases lining up with TRBD2. V was pared by 5 bases and J by 4 bases, with 5 bases of the junction left unmatched. Germline V CDR1 and CDR2: KGHDR, SFDVKD. The length of the CDR3 is 14 residues. Here the CDR3 reads CATSGTGGADTQYF. The DNA of the CDR3 is TGTGCCACCAGTGGAACGGGAGGAGCAGATACGCAGTATTTT.

There are many counts of this clonotype. This rearrangement joins TRBV12-3 or TRBV12-4 to TRBJ1-5, with 8 nucleotides matching TRBD1. After removal of 2 bases from V and 4 bases from J, the junction contained 4 bases not matched to a gene. CDR3 size: 15 residues. The CDR3 reads CASSLMRTGNQPQHF. Written as DNA, the CDR3 is TGTGCCAGCAGTTTAATGAGGACAGGGAATCAGCCCCAGCATTTT.

In the case of this clonotype: The junction does not match germline at one end; this may be a read error. V is TRBV6-6 and J is TRBJ2-7, with D perhaps TRBD2 (6 bases). The length of the CDR3 is 13 residues. Per germline, CDR1 MNHNY and CDR2 SVGAGI (reference sequence). CDR3 nucleotides: TGTGCCAGCTGTAACGGGGGAAACTACAAGCAGTACTTC. Protein sequence: CASCNGGNYKQYF.

This clonotype was recorded at least ten times. V is TRBV12-3 or TRBV12-4 and J is TRBJ2-5; 7 positions agree with TRBD1. Trimming took 5 bases from V and 4 from J; bases not matched to a gene: 4. This CDR3 spans 13 amino acids. The CDR3 spells CASSATGPETQYF. The CDR3 coding sequence is TGTGCCAGCAGTGCGACAGGGCCAGAGACCCAGTACTTC.

In its sample, this clonotype was seen once. The chain is built from TRBV7-9 and TRBJ2-7; the D gene could be TRBD1 or TRBD2 (5 bases each). Trimming pared 10 bases from V and 11 bases from J, leaving 21 bases between. Germline CDR1 and CDR2: SEHNR and FQNEAQ (reference sequence). CDR3 length equals 12 residues. CDR3 region: CATQRGYYEKYF. CDR3 in DNA: TGTGCCACCCAGAGGGGCTACTACGAAAAGTACTTC.

To note about this clonotype: The junction does not match germline at one end; this may be a read error. This chain connects TRBV11-2 to TRBJ2-5; weak D call: TRBD2 (5 bases). The CDR3 runs to 14 residues. The germline CDR1 and CDR2 sequences are SGHAT and FQNNGV. CDR3 in amino acids: CASSLVLVEETQCF. The CDR3 DNA reads TGTGCCAGCAGCTTAGTACTAGTGGAAGAGACCCAGTGCTTC. The variable domain in full, completed from reference TRBV11-2 and TRBJ2-5, reads EAGVAQSPRYKIIEKRQSVAFWCNPISGHATLYWYQQILGQGPKLLIQFQNNGVVDDSQLPKDRFSAERLKGVDSTLKIQPAKLEDSAVYLCASSLVLVEETQCFGPGTRLLVL.

To note about this clonotype: Germline and junction disagree at one end, which may indicate a read error. The chain joins TRBV11-2 to TRBJ2-1; TRBD2 aligns across 8 bases. The germline CDR1 and CDR2 sequences are SGHAT and FQNNGV. This CDR3 has 17 amino acids. CDR3 nucleotides: TGTGCCAGCAGCCTAGGATTGGACGGGAGGGCCCCCGTTGAGAAGTTCTTC. This encodes CASSLGLDGRAPVEKFF.

The sample holds a few counts of this clonotype. The junction does not match germline at one end; this may be a read error. This chain uses TRBV7-9 with TRBJ2-7; a weak D match, TRBD2 (5 bases). CDR1 is SEHNR and CDR2 is FQNEAQ in the germline V gene (reference sequence). The CDR3 extends over 13 amino acids. CDR3 protein: CASTGMISYEQYF. The CDR3 DNA sequence: TGTGCAAGCACCGGGATGATATCCTACGAGCAGTACTTC.

The genes are TRBV6-2 or TRBV6-3 and TRBJ2-7; D uncertain. Per germline, CDR1 MNHEY and CDR2 SVGEGT. The CDR3 runs to 12 residues. V gave up 7 bases and J gave up 6 bases, with 13 bases separating them. The CDR3 nucleotides are TGTGCCAGCAAAGGGCCCCGCTGCGAGCAGTACTTC. It translates to CASKGPRCEQYF.

This chain links TRBV5-6 with TRBJ2-7; D uncertain. This CDR3 is built from 14 residues. Trimming took 1 base from V and 3 from J, leaving 11 bases between them. The V gene's germline CDR1 is SGHDT and CDR2 YYEEEE. The CDR3 bases are TGTGCCAGCAGCTTGAGGCTAGTGGACTACGAGCAGTACTTC. Encoded protein: CASSLRLVDYEQYF.

This clonotype was detected many times. The chain employs TRBV6-2 or TRBV6-3 and TRBJ2-4; TRBD2 might be the D (5 bases). V lost 6 bases and J lost 1, with 13 bases in between. The germline gives CDR1 MNHEY, CDR2 SVGEGT. The CDR3 length is 15 residues. For the CDR3, the DNA is TGTGCCAGCAGCTTGGGCGGACTTGCCAAAAACATTCAGTACTTC. Translating it yields CASSLGGLAKNIQYF.

This clonotype came up many times. The J gene is TRBJ1-4, the V gene TRBV11-3; 8 bases map to TRBD1. This CDR3 has 17 amino acids. J gave up 5 bases and V 7 bases, and 15 bases lay outside the gene matches. Germline V gene lookup returns CDR1 SGHNT and CDR2 YENEEA. In nucleotides, the CDR3 is TGTGCCAGCACCACGTTGGACAGGGCCCCTATCAATGAAAAACTGTTTTTT. Encoded protein: CASTTLDRAPINEKLFF.

This clonotype was seen a single time. This clone may be a read error of a much larger clone one base away. This sequence joins TRBV29-1 and TRBJ2-5; D may be TRBD2 (6 bases). The assigned J gene may be wrong: the sequence end matches TRBJ2-1 better. Germline V CDR1 and CDR2: SQVTM, ANQGSEA. The CDR3 is 10 residues long. CDR3 residues: CSVLKGLQFF. The CDR3 DNA reads TGCAGCGTCCTCAAGGGACTTCAGTTCTTC.

The chain combines TRBV12-5 with TRBJ1-5, with D uncertain. CDR3 length: 12 residues. Germline V gives CDR1 LGHNT, CDR2 FRNRAP. The germline V and J ends were trimmed by 7 bases and 6 bases, with 10 bases remaining between them. The CDR3 DNA follows: TGTGCTAGTGCCTTTGGGGTTCAGCCCCAGCATTTT. Translated, it gives CASAFGVQPQHF. Supplemented by reference TRBV12-5 and TRBJ1-5, the full variable domain reads DARVTQTPRHKVTEMGQEVTMRCQPILGHNTVFWYRQTMMQGLELLAYFRNRAPLDDSGMPKDRFSAEMPDATLATLKIQPSEPRDSAVYFCASAFGVQPQHFGDGTRLSIL.

A note on this clonotype: The CDR3 carries no conserved terminal phenylalanine or tryptophan, so it likely arises from a read error. This chain joins TRBV6-2 or TRBV6-3 and TRBJ2-2, with 9 bases that match TRBD2. Trimming removed 0 bases from V and 5 bases from J; junction bases left unmatched: 7. The CDR3 has 17 residues. The germline V gene encodes CDR1 MNHEY and CDR2 SVGEGT. Here the CDR3 reads CASSYSLYSGSTGELFI. The CDR3 DNA is TGTGCCAGCAGTTACTCGCTTTATAGCGGGAGTACCGGGGAGCTGTTTATT.

This clonotype has at least ten counts. V is TRBV6-2 or TRBV6-3 and J is TRBJ2-1, with 9 bases aligning to TRBD2. V lost 11 bases, J lost 5 bases, and 13 bases stayed unmatched. The germline gives CDR1 MNHEY, CDR2 SVGEGT. The CDR3 extends over 15 amino acids. CDR3 bases: TGTGCCGGGAAACCTAGCGGGATGGGGCACAATGAGCAGTTCTTC. It translates to CAGKPSGMGHNEQFF.

Details on this clonotype: A much larger clone differs by one base, so this may be a read error. The J gene is TRBJ2-1, the V gene TRBV6-5; 8 nucleotides match TRBD2. Germline CDR1 is MNHEY and CDR2 is SVGAGI. This CDR3 comprises 16 residues. After removal of 5 bases from V and 8 bases from J, the junction contained 14 bases not matched to a gene. The CDR3 coding sequence is TGTGCCAGCAGTCGAAATAGCGGGGAGCGAGGGGATGAGCAGTTCTTC. Translated, it gives CASSRNSGERGDEQFF.